A single TCR beta chain is shown here with its context. The entry originates in a study of shared clonotypes between healthy human individuals. Here immunoSEQ multiplex PCR was the method, and the copy in TCRdb shows in-frame clones only, minus some. This table holds 780,000 or so clones, 72% found once. This CDR3 is built from 15 residues. V was cut by 8 bases and J by 2 bases, with 16 bases left in between. Germline V gene sequence: CDR1 MDHEN, CDR2 SYDVKM. The clonotype comes from a woman aged 25 to 45 in good health. This rearrangement joins TRBV28 to TRBJ1-5; the D is unclear. The specimen was memory CD4+ T cells sorted from blood. Described subset: CD45RA-negative fraction. CDR3: CASQPGEAGNQPQHF. For the CDR3, the DNA is TGTGCCAGCCAACCGGGCGAAGCGGGCAATCAGCCCCAGCATTTT.